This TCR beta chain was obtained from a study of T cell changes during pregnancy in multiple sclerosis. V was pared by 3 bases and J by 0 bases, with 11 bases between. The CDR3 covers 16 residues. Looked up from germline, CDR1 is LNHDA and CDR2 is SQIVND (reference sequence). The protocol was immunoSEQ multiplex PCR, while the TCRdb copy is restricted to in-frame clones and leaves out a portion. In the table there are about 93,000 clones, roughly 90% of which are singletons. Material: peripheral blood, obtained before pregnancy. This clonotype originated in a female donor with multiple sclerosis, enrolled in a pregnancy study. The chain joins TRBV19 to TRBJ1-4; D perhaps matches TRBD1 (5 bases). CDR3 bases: TGTGCCAGTAGTATCCCCCAAGGGGCAACTAATGAAAAACTGTTTTTT. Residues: CASSIPQGATNEKLFF.